The TCR beta chain described here comes from a study of glioma-infiltrating T cells after dendritic cell vaccination. Overall study: Treatment, given 2003 to 2012, was autologous tumor lysate-pulsed dendritic cell vaccination.

The sample's time point: after dendritic cell vaccination, including at tumor progression/relapse. V shed 2 bases and J shed 0 bases, with 14 bases lying between them. From germline, CDR1 is SGHAT and CDR2 FQDESV (reference sequence). This CDR3 comprises 16 residues. The immunoSEQ assay amplified TCRB CDR3 from up to 2 ug DNA. Using immunoSEQ multiplex PCR, the repertoire was profiled, and TCRdb retains in-frame clones only, with some absent. The data contain approximately 99,000 clones, around 80% of them singletons. This TCR came from a human donor with glioblastoma. This chain links TRBV11-1 with TRBJ2-7, with D possibly being TRBD2 (5 bases). This sample comprised blood, obtained after dendritic cell vaccination. The CDR3 region has the DNA TGTGCCAGCAGCTTAACGAGAGCGGATCCCTCCTACGAGCAGTACTTC. This codes for CASSLTRADPSYEQYF.